Listed here is a single T cell receptor (beta chain). The sample comes from a study of blood T cell repertoires in COVID-19. Original data processing: By means of reference gene primer amplification, nucleated cell counts were estimated. Produced via immunoSEQ multiplex PCR; TCRdb's table is partial and in-frame only. The DNA was the basis for D and trimming; V, J and clone size are from that table. Of 150,000 to 200,000 clones in the sample, 80% to 85% are singletons; the top ten hold roughly 9%. The CDR3 covers 16 residues. CDR1 and CDR2 (germline): LGHNA, YNFKEQ. V lost 1 base to trimming and J lost 2 bases, with 12 bases between them.

The sample comprised peripheral blood. The receptor comes from a woman aged 80 or older with active or convalescent COVID-19. This chain uses TRBV4-2 with TRBJ1-3; D is perhaps TRBD1 (6 bases). Written as DNA, the CDR3 is TGTGCCAGCAGCCAAGCCACAGGGACCACTGGAAACACCATATATTTT. Translating gives CASSQATGTTGNTIYF.